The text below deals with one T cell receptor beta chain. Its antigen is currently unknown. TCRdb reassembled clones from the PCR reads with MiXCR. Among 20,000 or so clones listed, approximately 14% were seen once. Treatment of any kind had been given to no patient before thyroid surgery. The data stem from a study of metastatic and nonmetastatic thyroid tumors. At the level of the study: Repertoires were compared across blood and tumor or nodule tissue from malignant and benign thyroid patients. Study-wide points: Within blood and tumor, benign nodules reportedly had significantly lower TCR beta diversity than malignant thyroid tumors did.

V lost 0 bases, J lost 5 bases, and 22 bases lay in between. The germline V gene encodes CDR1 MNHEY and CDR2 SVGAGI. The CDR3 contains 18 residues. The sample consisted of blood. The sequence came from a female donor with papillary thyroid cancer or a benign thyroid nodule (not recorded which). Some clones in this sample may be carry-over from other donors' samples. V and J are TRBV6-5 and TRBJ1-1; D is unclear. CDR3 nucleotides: TGTGCCAGCAGTTACTCGACGGCATGGGTGATAATTCGTACTGAAGCTTTCTTT. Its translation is CASSYSTAWVIIRTEAFF.